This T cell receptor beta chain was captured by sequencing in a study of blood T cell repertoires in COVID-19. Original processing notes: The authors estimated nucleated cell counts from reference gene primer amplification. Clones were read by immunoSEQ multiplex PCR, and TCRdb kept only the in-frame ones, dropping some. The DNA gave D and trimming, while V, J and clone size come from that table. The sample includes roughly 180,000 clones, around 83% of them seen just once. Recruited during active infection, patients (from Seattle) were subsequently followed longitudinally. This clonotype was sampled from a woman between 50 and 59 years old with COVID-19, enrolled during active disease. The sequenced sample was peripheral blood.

The CDR3 region has the DNA TGTGCCAGCAGCTTGGACAGGGGATATTTCACAGATACGCAGTATTTT. Translating gives CASSLDRGYFTDTQYF. The rearrangement links TRBV5-4 to TRBJ2-3, with TRBD1 matching over 7 bases. This CDR3 is 16 amino acids long. CDR1 is SGHNT, CDR2 YYREEE, per germline (reference sequence). V lost 0 bases, J lost 2 bases, and 6 bases stayed unmatched. The full variable domain, with the rest looked up from reference TRBV5-4 and TRBJ2-3, is ETGVTQSPTHLIKTRGQQVTLRCSSQSGHNTVSWYQQALGQGPQFIFQYYREEENGRGNFPPRFSGLQFPNYSSELNVNALELDDSALYLCASSLDRGYFTDTQYFGPGTRLTVL.